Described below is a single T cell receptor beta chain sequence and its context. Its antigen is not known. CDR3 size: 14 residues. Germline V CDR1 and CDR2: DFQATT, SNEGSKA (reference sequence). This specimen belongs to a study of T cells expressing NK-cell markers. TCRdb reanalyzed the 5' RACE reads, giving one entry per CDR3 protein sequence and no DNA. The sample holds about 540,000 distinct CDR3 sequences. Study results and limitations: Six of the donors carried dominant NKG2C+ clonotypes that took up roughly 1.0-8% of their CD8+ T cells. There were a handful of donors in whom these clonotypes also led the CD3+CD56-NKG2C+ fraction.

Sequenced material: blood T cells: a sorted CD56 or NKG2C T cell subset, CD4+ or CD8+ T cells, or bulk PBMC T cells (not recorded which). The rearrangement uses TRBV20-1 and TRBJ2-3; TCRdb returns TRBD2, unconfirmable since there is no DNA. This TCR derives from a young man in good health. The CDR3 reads CSVWAGSRTDTQYF.